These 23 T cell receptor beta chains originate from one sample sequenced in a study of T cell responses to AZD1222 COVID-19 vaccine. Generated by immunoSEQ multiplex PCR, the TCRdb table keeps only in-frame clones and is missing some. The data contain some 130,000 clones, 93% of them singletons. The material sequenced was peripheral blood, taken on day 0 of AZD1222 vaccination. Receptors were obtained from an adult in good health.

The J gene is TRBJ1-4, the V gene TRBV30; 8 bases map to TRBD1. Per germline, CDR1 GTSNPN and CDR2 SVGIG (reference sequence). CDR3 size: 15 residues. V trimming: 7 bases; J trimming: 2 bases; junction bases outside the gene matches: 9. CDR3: CASRTGTTTNEKLFF. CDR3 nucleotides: TGTGCCTCGAGGACAGGGACAACCACTAATGAAAAACTGTTTTTT.

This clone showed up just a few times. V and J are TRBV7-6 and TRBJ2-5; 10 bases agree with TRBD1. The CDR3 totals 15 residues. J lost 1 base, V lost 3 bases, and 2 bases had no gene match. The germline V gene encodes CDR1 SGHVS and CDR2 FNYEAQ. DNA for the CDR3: TGTGCCAGCAGCTTTGGACAGGGGGTCCAAGAGACCCAGTACTTC. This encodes CASSFGQGVQETQYF.

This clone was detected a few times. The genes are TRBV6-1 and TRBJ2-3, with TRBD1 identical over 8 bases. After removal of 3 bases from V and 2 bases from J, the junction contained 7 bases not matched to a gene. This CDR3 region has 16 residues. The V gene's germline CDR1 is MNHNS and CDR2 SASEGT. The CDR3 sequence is CASSERTGSLTDTQYF. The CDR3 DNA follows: TGTGCCAGCAGTGAGCGGACAGGGTCTCTCACAGATACGCAGTATTTT.

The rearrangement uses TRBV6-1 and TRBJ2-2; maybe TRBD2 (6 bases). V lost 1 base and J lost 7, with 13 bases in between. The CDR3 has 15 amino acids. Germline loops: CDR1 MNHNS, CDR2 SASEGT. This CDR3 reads CASSEEWGVHGELFF. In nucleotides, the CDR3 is TGTGCCAGCAGTGAAGAGTGGGGGGTTCACGGGGAGCTGTTTTTT.

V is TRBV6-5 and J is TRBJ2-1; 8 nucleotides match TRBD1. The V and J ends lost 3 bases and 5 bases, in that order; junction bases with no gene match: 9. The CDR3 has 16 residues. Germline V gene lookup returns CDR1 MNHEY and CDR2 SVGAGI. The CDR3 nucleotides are TGTGCCAGCAGTTATGAGGGGACAGGTGGGAACAATGAGCAGTTCTTC. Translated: CASSYEGTGGNNEQFF.

The CDR3 region is CASSYATGSSYEQYF. The CDR3 DNA follows: TGTGCCAGCAGTTACGCGACGGGGAGCTCCTACGAGCAGTACTTC. The V call is TRBV6-5, the J call TRBJ2-7; a possible D gene is TRBD2 (5 bases). This CDR3 region has 15 residues. V lost 2 bases to trimming and J lost 0 bases, with 11 bases between them. In germline, CDR1 is MNHEY, CDR2 SVGAGI.

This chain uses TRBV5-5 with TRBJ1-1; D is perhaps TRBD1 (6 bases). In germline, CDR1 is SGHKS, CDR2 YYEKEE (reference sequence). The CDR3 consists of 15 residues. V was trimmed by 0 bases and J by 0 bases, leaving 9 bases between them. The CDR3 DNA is TGTGCCAGCAGCTTGGTTCAGGGGATGAACACTGAAGCTTTCTTT. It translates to CASSLVQGMNTEAFF.

In DNA form, the CDR3 reads TGTGCCAGCACCGCGGGACTACCGAATGGATGGGAGCTGTTTTTT. Its protein is CASTAGLPNGWELFF. This rearrangement joins TRBV28 to TRBJ2-2; 7 nucleotides align to TRBD2. The CDR3 is made up of 15 amino acids. Germline assignment: CDR1 MDHEN and CDR2 SYDVKM. V trimming: 7 bases; J trimming: 9 bases; junction bases outside the gene matches: 14.

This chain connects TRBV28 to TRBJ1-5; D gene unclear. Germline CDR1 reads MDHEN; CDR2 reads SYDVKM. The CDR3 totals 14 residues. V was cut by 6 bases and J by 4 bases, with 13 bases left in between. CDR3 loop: CASSRLSVNQPQHF. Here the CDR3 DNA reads TGTGCCAGCAGCCGTCTGAGTGTTAATCAGCCCCAGCATTTT.

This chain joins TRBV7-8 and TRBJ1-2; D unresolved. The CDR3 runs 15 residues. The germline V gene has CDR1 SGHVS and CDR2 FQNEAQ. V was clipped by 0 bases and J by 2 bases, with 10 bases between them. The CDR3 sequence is CASSLALDGNYGYTF. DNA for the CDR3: TGTGCCAGCAGCTTAGCCCTTGACGGGAACTATGGCTACACCTTC.

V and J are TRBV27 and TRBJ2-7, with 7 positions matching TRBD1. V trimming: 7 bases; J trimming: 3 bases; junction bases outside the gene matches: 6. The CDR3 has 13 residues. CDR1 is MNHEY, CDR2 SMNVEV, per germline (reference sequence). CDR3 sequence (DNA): TGTGCCAGCAACCCCGGGACAGACTACGAGCAGTACTTC. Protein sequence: CASNPGTDYEQYF.

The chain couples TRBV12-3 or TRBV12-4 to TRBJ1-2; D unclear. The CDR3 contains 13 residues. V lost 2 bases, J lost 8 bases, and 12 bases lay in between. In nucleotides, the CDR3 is TGTGCCAGCAGTTTAAACACGGAGGGAGGCTACACCTTC. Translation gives CASSLNTEGGYTF.

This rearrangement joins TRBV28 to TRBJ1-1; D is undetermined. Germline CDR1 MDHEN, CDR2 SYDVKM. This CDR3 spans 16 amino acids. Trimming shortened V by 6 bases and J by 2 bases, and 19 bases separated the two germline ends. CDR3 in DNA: TGTGCCAGCAGACATATTAAACACGGATTTAACACTGAAGCTTTCTTT. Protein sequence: CASRHIKHGFNTEAFF.

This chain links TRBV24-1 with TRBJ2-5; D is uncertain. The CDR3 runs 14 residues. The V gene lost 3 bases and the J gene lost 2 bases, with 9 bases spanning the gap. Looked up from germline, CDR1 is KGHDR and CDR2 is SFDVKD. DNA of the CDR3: TGTGCCACCAGTGATGGAATAAGTCAAGAGACCCAGTACTTC. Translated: CATSDGISQETQYF.

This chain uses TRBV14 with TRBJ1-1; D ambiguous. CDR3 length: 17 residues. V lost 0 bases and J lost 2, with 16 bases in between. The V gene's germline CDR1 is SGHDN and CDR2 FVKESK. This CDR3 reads CASSQDYRNKLNTEAFF. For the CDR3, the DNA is TGTGCCAGCAGCCAAGACTACAGAAACAAGCTAAACACTGAAGCTTTCTTT.

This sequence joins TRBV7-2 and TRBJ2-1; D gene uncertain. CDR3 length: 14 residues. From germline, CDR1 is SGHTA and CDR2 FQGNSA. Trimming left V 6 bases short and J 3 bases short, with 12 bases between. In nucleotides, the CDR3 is TGTGCCAGCAGACGTTATCCCGACTACAATGAGCAGTTCTTC. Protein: CASRRYPDYNEQFF.

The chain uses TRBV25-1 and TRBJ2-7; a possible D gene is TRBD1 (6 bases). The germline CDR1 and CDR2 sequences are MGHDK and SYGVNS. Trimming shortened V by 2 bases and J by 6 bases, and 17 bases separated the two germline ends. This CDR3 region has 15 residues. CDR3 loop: CASSEDKGVAAEQYF. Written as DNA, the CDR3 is TGTGCCAGCAGTGAAGATAAGGGGGTAGCAGCCGAGCAGTACTTC.

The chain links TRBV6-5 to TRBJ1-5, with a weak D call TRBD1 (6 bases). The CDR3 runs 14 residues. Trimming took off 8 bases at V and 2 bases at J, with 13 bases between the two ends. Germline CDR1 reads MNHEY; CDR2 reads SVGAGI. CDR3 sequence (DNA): TGTGCCAGCGCAGAGGGACACGGCAATCAGCCCCAGCATTTT. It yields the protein CASAEGHGNQPQHF.

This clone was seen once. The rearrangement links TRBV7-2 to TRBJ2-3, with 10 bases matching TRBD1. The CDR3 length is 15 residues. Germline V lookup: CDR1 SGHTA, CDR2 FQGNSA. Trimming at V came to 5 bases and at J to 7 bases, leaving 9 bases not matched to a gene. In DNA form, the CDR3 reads TGTGCCAGCAGCAAGGGACAGGGGATTATAAATACGCAGTATTTT. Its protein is CASSKGQGIINTQYF. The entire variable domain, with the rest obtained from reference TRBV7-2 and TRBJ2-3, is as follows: GAGVSQSPSNKVTEKGKDVELRCDPISGHTALYWYRQSLGQGLEFLIYFQGNSAPDKSGLPSDRFSAERTGGSVSTLTIQRTQQEDSAVYLCASSKGQGIINTQYFGPGTRLTVL.

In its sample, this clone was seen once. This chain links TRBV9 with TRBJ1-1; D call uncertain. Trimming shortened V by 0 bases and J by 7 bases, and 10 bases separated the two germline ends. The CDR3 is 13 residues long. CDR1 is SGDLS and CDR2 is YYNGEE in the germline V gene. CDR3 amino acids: CASSVATEGEAFF. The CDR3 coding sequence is TGTGCCAGCAGCGTAGCTACGGAGGGTGAAGCTTTCTTT.

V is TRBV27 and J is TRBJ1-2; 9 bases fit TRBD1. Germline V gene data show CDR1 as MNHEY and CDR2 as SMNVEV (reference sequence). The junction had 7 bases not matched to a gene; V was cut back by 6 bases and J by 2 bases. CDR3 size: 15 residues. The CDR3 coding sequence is TGTGCCAGCAGGGATTACGGACAGGGGAACTATGGCTACACCTTC. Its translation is CASRDYGQGNYGYTF.

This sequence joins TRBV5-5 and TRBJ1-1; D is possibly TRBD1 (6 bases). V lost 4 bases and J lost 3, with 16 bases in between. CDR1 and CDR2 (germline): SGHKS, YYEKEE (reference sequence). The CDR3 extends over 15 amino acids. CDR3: CASSPAPGADTEAFF. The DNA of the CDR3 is TGTGCCAGCAGCCCCGCCCCAGGGGCCGACACTGAAGCTTTCTTT.

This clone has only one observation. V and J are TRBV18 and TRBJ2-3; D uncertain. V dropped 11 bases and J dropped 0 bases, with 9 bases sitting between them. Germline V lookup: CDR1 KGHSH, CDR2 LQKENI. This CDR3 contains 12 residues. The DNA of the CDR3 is TGTGCCGGCCTTAATAGCACAGATACGCAGTATTTT. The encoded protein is CAGLNSTDTQYF.